This TCR beta chain was captured by sequencing in a study of cytomegalovirus exposure and HLA in healthy donors. TCRdb keeps only in-frame clones here, not all; method: immunoSEQ multiplex PCR. The sample records 100,000 or so clones, about 85% being singletons. The receptor was isolated from a woman under 30 in good health and CMV-seropositive. The specimen sequenced was PBMCs.

CDR3 region: CASSLAGGPFDEQFF. Written as DNA, the CDR3 is TGTGCCAGCAGTTTAGCGGGAGGTCCATTCGATGAGCAGTTCTTC. V usage is TRBV28 and J usage is TRBJ2-1; 8 bases match TRBD2. V dropped 2 bases and J dropped 8; count of bases not matched to a gene: 8. The CDR3 is made up of 15 amino acids. Germline assignment: CDR1 MDHEN and CDR2 SYDVKM. Combining the CDR3 with reference TRBV28 and TRBJ2-1 gives the whole variable domain DVKVTQSSRYLVKRTGEKVFLECVQDMDHENMFWYRQDPGLGLRLIYFSYDVKMKEKGDIPEGYSVSREKKERFSLILESASTNQTSMYLCASSLAGGPFDEQFFGPGTRLTVL.